The 32 T cell receptor beta chains below were found in one sample sequenced in a study of cytomegalovirus exposure and HLA in healthy donors. Researchers ran the PCR with 60 Vbeta and 13 Jbeta primers. Produced via immunoSEQ multiplex PCR; TCRdb's table is partial and in-frame only. The data show 55,000 to 70,000 clones, around four fifths seen once. The source material was PBMCs. The receptors come from a male donor in good health and CMV-seropositive.

This clone was seen more than once but under ten times. The chain employs TRBV7-6 and TRBJ1-6; no clear D gene. The CDR3 totals 15 residues. V gave up 5 bases and J gave up 2 bases, with 10 bases separating them. The V gene's germline CDR1 is SGHVS and CDR2 FNYEAQ. The CDR3 sequence is CASSISRAYNSPLHF. CDR3 bases: TGTGCCAGCAGCATTTCGAGGGCCTATAATTCACCCCTCCACTTT.

The chain couples TRBV2 to TRBJ2-7, with a weak D call TRBD2 (5 bases). Looked up from germline, CDR1 is SNHLY and CDR2 is FYNNEI. The germline V and J ends were trimmed by 6 bases and 4 bases, with 13 bases remaining between them. This CDR3 spans 13 amino acids. CDR3 amino acids: CASRPGLAYEQYF. The CDR3 bases are TGTGCCAGCAGACCCGGACTGGCTTACGAGCAGTACTTC.

The chain uses TRBV11-2 and TRBJ1-3, with a weak D call TRBD1 (6 bases). V was shortened by 5 bases and J by 1 base, with 15 bases between the two germline ends. The CDR3 spans 16 residues. Germline V gene data show CDR1 as SGHAT and CDR2 as FQNNGV. This chain's CDR3 is CASSVTGTGSGNTIYF. CDR3 in DNA: TGTGCCAGCAGCGTAACGGGAACAGGGTCTGGAAACACCATATATTTT.

The genes are TRBV28 and TRBJ1-2; D is perhaps TRBD1 (6 bases). V was cut by 2 bases and J by 2 bases, with 21 bases left in between. Germline CDR1 is MDHEN and CDR2 is SYDVKM. The CDR3 is made up of 18 amino acids. The CDR3 nucleotides are TGTGCCAGCAGTTTAACTCCGACAGGAGTCTCAGGGAACTATGGCTACACCTTC. This sequence encodes CASSLTPTGVSGNYGYTF.

This clone has only a few counts. The chain has TRBV15 and TRBJ1-4; the D gene is possibly TRBD1 (5 bases). From germline, CDR1 is LNHNV and CDR2 YYDKDF (reference sequence). This CDR3 contains 14 residues. Trimming cost V 0 bases and J 8 bases, with 10 bases left between them. CDR3 sequence: CATSRDRTPEKLFF. Written as DNA, the CDR3 is TGTGCCACCAGCAGAGATAGGACACCCGAAAAACTGTTTTTT.

This chain joins TRBV28 and TRBJ1-5, with TRBD1 identical over 9 bases. CDR1 is MDHEN and CDR2 is SYDVKM in the germline V gene. With V trimmed by 6 bases and J by 7 bases, 7 bases remained unmatched. This CDR3 has 14 residues. The CDR3 protein is CASRHRGLKQPQHF. In nucleotides, the CDR3 is TGTGCCAGCAGACACAGGGGGCTCAAGCAGCCCCAGCATTTT.

In its sample, this clone was seen once. The chain uses TRBV7-2 and TRBJ1-2; 8 bases align to TRBD1. This CDR3 has 14 amino acids. V gave up 1 base and J gave up 6 bases; unmatched junction bases: 4. CDR1 and CDR2 from the germline V gene are SGHTA and FQGNSA. The CDR3 here is CASSLVGQGHGYTF. The CDR3 region has the DNA TGTGCCAGCAGCTTAGTTGGACAGGGCCATGGCTACACCTTC. Variable domain in full (rest from reference TRBV7-2 and TRBJ1-2): GAGVSQSPSNKVTEKGKDVELRCDPISGHTALYWYRQSLGQGLEFLIYFQGNSAPDKSGLPSDRFSAERTGGSVSTLTIQRTQQEDSAVYLCASSLVGQGHGYTFGSGTRLTVV.

The gene calls are TRBV15 and TRBJ1-5, with 10 bases lining up with TRBD1. J lost 5 bases, V lost 5 bases, and 6 bases had no gene match. The CDR3 loop spans 15 amino acids. Germline loops: CDR1 LNHNV, CDR2 YYDKDF (reference sequence). This CDR3 reads CATSARDRGYQPQHF. The CDR3, as DNA: TGTGCCACCAGCGCCCGGGACAGGGGTTATCAGCCCCAGCATTTT.

A few counts support this clone. The chain couples TRBV13 to TRBJ1-4, with D perhaps TRBD1 (6 bases). Germline CDR1 and CDR2: PRHDT and FYEKMQ (reference sequence). V lost 5 bases and J lost 3, with 13 bases in between. This CDR3 has 15 amino acids. The CDR3 sequence: CASSRQGISNEKLFF. The CDR3 bases are TGTGCCAGCAGCCGCCAGGGGATTTCTAATGAAAAACTGTTTTTT.

Here the CDR3 reads CASSPSPRGPNQPQHF. The CDR3 DNA follows: TGTGCCAGTAGTCCGTCCCCCAGGGGTCCCAATCAGCCCCAGCATTTT. This chain connects TRBV19 to TRBJ1-5; D might be TRBD1 (6 bases). V lost 5 bases to trimming and J lost 3 bases, with 17 bases between them. The CDR3 length is 16 residues. Per the germline V gene, CDR1 is LNHDA and CDR2 is SQIVND (reference sequence).

This clone occurred once. V is TRBV7-4 and J is TRBJ1-2, with D possibly TRBD1 on 6 matching bases. The CDR3 is 17 residues long. V was shortened by 3 bases and J by 0 bases, with 17 bases between the two germline ends. CDR1 is SGHVT and CDR2 is SQSDAQ in the germline V gene. CDR3 coding DNA: TGTGCCAGCAGCTTGTGGGACAAGGGGAACTCTAACTATGGCTACACCTTC. It encodes CASSLWDKGNSNYGYTF.

The V and J genes are TRBV7-8 and TRBJ2-1; weak D call: TRBD1 (6 bases). Germline CDR1 reads SGHVS; CDR2 reads FQNEAQ. The CDR3 extends over 15 amino acids. Trimming took off 6 bases at V and 8 bases at J, with 20 bases between the two ends. CDR3 nucleotide sequence: TGTGCCAGCAGAAAACAACAACAGGGTTGGGATGAGCAGTTCTTC. Translating it yields CASRKQQQGWDEQFF. Full variable domain (remainder filled in from reference TRBV7-8 and TRBJ2-1): GAGVSQSPRYKVAKRGQDVALRCDPISGHVSLFWYQQALGQGPEFLTYFQNEAQLDKSGLPSDRFFAERPEGSVSTLKIQRTQQEDSAVYLCASRKQQQGWDEQFFGPGTRLTVL.

This clone showed up just a few times. The rearrangement uses TRBV6-5 and TRBJ2-7; 10 bases are shared with TRBD2. Germline V CDR1 and CDR2: MNHEY, SVGAGI. J lost 5 bases, V lost 8 bases, and 12 bases had no gene match. This CDR3 contains 15 residues. In nucleotides, the CDR3 is TGTGCCAGCCAAACCCTAGCGGGGGTTATAGACGAGCAGTACTTC. This gives the protein CASQTLAGVIDEQYF.

The J gene is TRBJ1-2, the V gene TRBV10-3; D may be TRBD1 (5 bases). Germline assignment: CDR1 ENHRY and CDR2 SYGVKD. V was cut by 8 bases and J by 5 bases, with 15 bases left in between. The CDR3 length is 13 residues. The CDR3: CAIFRTGGYGYTF. Here the CDR3 DNA reads TGTGCCATCTTTCGGACGGGGGGGTATGGCTACACCTTC.

This clone appeared a few times. In DNA, the CDR3 is TGTGCCATCAGTGAGTCGAAGGTAGCCGAACAAACAGATACGCAGTATTTT. Its protein product is CAISESKVAEQTDTQYF. V usage is TRBV10-3 and J usage is TRBJ2-3; D uncertain. The V end lost 0 bases, the J end lost 3 bases, and 16 bases lay between the germline ends. The CDR3 totals 17 residues. Germline values: CDR1 ENHRY, CDR2 SYGVKD.

Regarding this clone: The CDR3 ends on some other residue instead of the conserved phenylalanine or tryptophan, so this is likely a read error. The rearrangement uses TRBV5-1 and TRBJ1-2, with D uncertain. V lost 5 bases, J lost 0 bases, and 8 bases lay in between. CDR1 and CDR2 (germline): SGHRS, YFSETQ. The CDR3 has 13 amino acids. The chain's CDR3 is CASRMPANYGYTS. The CDR3 DNA is TGCGCCAGCAGAATGCCCGCTAACTATGGCTACACCTCC.

The chain couples TRBV5-1 to TRBJ2-3; TRBD1 aligns across 7 bases. CDR1 is SGHRS, CDR2 YFSETQ, per germline. The CDR3 runs to 15 residues. Trimming took 3 bases from V and 2 from J; bases not matched to a gene: 6. The DNA of the CDR3 is TGCGCCAGCAGCTCTGACAGGGCCCTCACAGATACGCAGTATTTT. This encodes CASSSDRALTDTQYF.

The genes are TRBV10-3 and TRBJ2-2, with 9 nucleotides matching TRBD1. Losses at the gene ends were 1 base for V and 3 bases for J; bases not matched to a gene: 0. Per germline, CDR1 ENHRY and CDR2 SYGVKD. CDR3 length: 15 residues. In DNA, the CDR3 is TGTGCCATCAGTGAGTGGACAGGGGACACCGGGGAGCTGTTTTTT. It is translated as CAISEWTGDTGELFF.

This clone was counted a few times. The rearrangement uses TRBV5-4 and TRBJ1-1, with D uncertain. Per germline, CDR1 SGHNT and CDR2 YYREEE (reference sequence). The CDR3 covers 12 residues. Trimming left V 2 bases short and J 3 bases short, with 5 bases between. The CDR3 protein is CASSFGDTEAFF. The CDR3 nucleotides read TGTGCCAGCAGCTTCGGGGACACTGAAGCTTTCTTT.

This clone was counted once. This chain uses TRBV9 with TRBJ2-1, with 10 nucleotides matching TRBD1. V lost 3 bases to trimming and J lost 4 bases; unmatched junction nucleotides: 4. Germline V gene sequence: CDR1 SGDLS, CDR2 YYNGEE. The CDR3 runs to 15 residues. This chain's CDR3 is CASSGPGQGYNEQFF. The DNA for the CDR3 is TGTGCCAGCAGCGGACCGGGACAGGGGTACAATGAGCAGTTCTTC.

The chain couples TRBV6-1 to TRBJ2-1; D unclear. The CDR3 covers 13 residues. The germline V gene encodes CDR1 MNHNS and CDR2 SASEGT. Between the trimmed V and J ends, which lost 5 bases and 4 bases, there was a span of 9 bases. CDR3 loop: CASSPQLYNEQFF. The CDR3 DNA is TGTGCCAGCAGTCCCCAACTTTACAATGAGCAGTTCTTC.

This clone came up a few times. The chain couples TRBV27 to TRBJ2-2, with 8 bases that match TRBD2. Trimming cost V 6 bases and J 5 bases; bases outside gene matches: 11. Per the germline V gene, CDR1 is MNHEY and CDR2 is SMNVEV (reference sequence). The CDR3 totals 16 residues. The CDR3 protein is CASSLGGVAKTGELFF. The CDR3 DNA sequence: TGTGCCAGCAGCCTCGGGGGGGTAGCTAAGACCGGGGAGCTGTTTTTT.

The rearrangement joins TRBV7-9 to TRBJ2-3; a possible D gene is TRBD2 (6 bases). V was cut by 5 bases and J by 11 bases, with 14 bases left in between. Germline V lookup: CDR1 SEHNR, CDR2 FQNEAQ (reference sequence). The CDR3 is 12 residues long. The CDR3 sequence is CASSLGGTQQYF. CDR3 nucleotides: TGTGCCAGCAGCCTTGGCGGGACCCAGCAGTATTTT. The full variable domain, rest sourced from reference TRBV7-9 and TRBJ2-3, is DTGVSQNPRHKITKRGQNVTFRCDPISEHNRLYWYRQTLGQGPEFLTYFQNEAQLEKSRLLSDRFSAERPKGSFSTLEIQRTEQGDSAMYLCASSLGGTQQYFGPGTRLTVL.

CDR3 region: CASSFEPEGNTIYF. For the CDR3, the DNA is TGTGCCAGCAGCTTCGAGCCTGAGGGAAACACCATATATTTT. This chain joins TRBV11-2 and TRBJ1-3; D call uncertain. The CDR3 contains 14 residues. V lost 3 bases and J lost 4, with 10 bases in between. The germline gives CDR1 SGHAT, CDR2 FQNNGV.

The rearrangement links TRBV2 to TRBJ2-2; TRBD1 matches at 8 bases. The CDR3 sequence is 15 residues long. Germline V gives CDR1 SNHLY, CDR2 FYNNEI. The V gene end was trimmed by 6 bases and the J gene end by 5 bases; junction bases not matched to a gene: 8. The CDR3 DNA sequence: TGTGCCAGCAGGGAGACAGGGGTGTATACCGGGGAGCTGTTTTTT. It encodes CASRETGVYTGELFF.

V and J are TRBV10-3 and TRBJ1-1; 7 positions agree with TRBD1. The CDR3 length is 12 residues. With 6 bases clipped from V and 5 bases from J, the junction kept 3 bases outside the gene matches. CDR1 ENHRY and CDR2 SYGVKD come from the germline V gene. The CDR3 sequence: CAIREGATEAFF. DNA of the CDR3: TGTGCCATCAGGGAGGGGGCAACTGAAGCTTTCTTT.

This chain links TRBV13 with TRBJ2-1; D is unclear. Per germline, CDR1 PRHDT and CDR2 FYEKMQ (reference sequence). V lost 0 bases and J lost 5, with 5 bases in between. This CDR3 region has 13 residues. CDR3 coding DNA: TGTGCCAGCAGCTTAGGGGCGGACAATGAGCAGTTCTTC. This encodes CASSLGADNEQFF.

The DNA for the CDR3 is TGTGCTAGTGGTCCGGGACAGGGTACCCACGAGCAGTACTTC. It specifies CASGPGQGTHEQYF. The chain carries TRBV12-5 and TRBJ2-7; 9 bases are a match to TRBD1. V lost 5 bases, J lost 5 bases, and 7 bases stayed unmatched. CDR1 is LGHNT and CDR2 is FRNRAP in the germline V gene. The CDR3 runs to 14 residues. The full variable domain, its missing parts supplied by reference TRBV12-5 and TRBJ2-7, is DARVTQTPRHKVTEMGQEVTMRCQPILGHNTVFWYRQTMMQGLELLAYFRNRAPLDDSGMPKDRFSAEMPDATLATLKIQPSEPRDSAVYFCASGPGQGTHEQYFGPGTRLTVT.

The rearrangement uses TRBV28 and TRBJ2-7; 8 positions agree with TRBD2. The germline gives CDR1 MDHEN, CDR2 SYDVKM. This CDR3 spans 12 amino acids. The J segment lost 6 bases and the V segment lost 6 bases, leaving 4 bases of the junction unmatched. CDR3: CASRPGGREQYF. Written as DNA, the CDR3 is TGTGCCAGCAGACCGGGGGGGCGCGAGCAGTACTTC.

V usage is TRBV18 and J usage is TRBJ1-4; the D is unclear. Germline lookup yields CDR1 KGHSH and CDR2 LQKENI. V shed 3 bases and J shed 1 base, with 6 bases lying between them. There are 14 residues in the CDR3. In DNA, the CDR3 is TGTGCCAGCTCACCCCAGGAAACTAATGAAAAACTGTTTTTT. Translating gives CASSPQETNEKLFF.

The chain couples TRBV19 to TRBJ1-5, with 7 bases that match TRBD1. With 3 bases clipped from V and 6 bases from J, the junction kept 5 bases outside the gene matches. Germline values: CDR1 LNHDA, CDR2 SQIVND (reference sequence). The CDR3 runs 14 residues. Here the CDR3 reads CASSIKQGGQPQHF. In DNA form, the CDR3 reads TGTGCCAGTAGTATCAAGCAGGGGGGTCAGCCCCAGCATTTT.

This clone was counted a single time. Here the CDR3 reads CASSHLRNTEAFF. CDR3 nucleotides: TGCGCCAGCAGCCATCTCAGGAACACTGAAGCTTTCTTT. This chain links TRBV4-1 with TRBJ1-1; D not resolved. The CDR3 totals 13 residues. Trimming took off 3 bases at V and 1 base at J, with 6 bases between the two ends. Germline assignment: CDR1 MGHRA and CDR2 YSYEKL.